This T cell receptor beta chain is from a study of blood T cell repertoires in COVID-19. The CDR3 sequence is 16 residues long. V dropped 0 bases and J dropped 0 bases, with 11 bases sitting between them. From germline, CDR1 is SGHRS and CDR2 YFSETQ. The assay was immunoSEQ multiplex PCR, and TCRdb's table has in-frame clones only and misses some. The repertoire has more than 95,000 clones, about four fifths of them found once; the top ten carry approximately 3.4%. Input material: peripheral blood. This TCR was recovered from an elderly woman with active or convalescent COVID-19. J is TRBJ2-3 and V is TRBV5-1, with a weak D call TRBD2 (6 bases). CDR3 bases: TGCGCCAGCAGCTTGGCGATTAGCGGTAGCACAGATACGCAGTATTTT. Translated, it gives CASSLAISGSTDTQYF.